The T cell receptor beta chain under discussion was sequenced for a study of beta chain features in type 1 diabetes. The wider study: Cell yields, gender and age were similar in healthy donors and patients.

Of note for this clone: Its antigen is still unknown.

Reverse transcribing all isolated RNA meant expressed TCRB transcripts were sequenced. Only in-frame clones appear in the TCRdb table, and some are missing; sequencing was by immunoSEQ multiplex PCR. The sample consists of 900,000 or so clones, 17% of them appearing once. Findings and caveats of the study: Junctions at VDJ sites from type 1 diabetes patients had fewer insertions and more deletions. Highly expressing activated T cells could be over-counted with a cDNA template. PCR might favor shorter templates, but any such skew would affect patients and controls equally.

V lost 2 bases, J lost 2 bases, and 5 bases stayed unmatched. The germline gives CDR1 SGHNT, CDR2 YYREEE (reference sequence). CDR3 size: 15 residues. Sequenced input: naive CD4+ T cells from blood. The chain is built from TRBV5-4 and TRBJ2-3; 7 nucleotides align to TRBD2. The sequence derives from a woman under 30 in good health. This CDR3 is CASSLTGTTTDTQYF. DNA for the CDR3: TGTGCCAGCAGCTTAACCGGGACTACCACAGATACGCAGTATTTT.